These 24 T cell receptor beta chains were all obtained from the same sample, sequenced in a study of tumor-infiltrating lymphocytes in primary liver carcinoma (TCRdb year 2017). The sequencer listed for this sample is Illumina HiSeq 2500. A constant-region primer and ProtoScript II reverse transcriptase were used to reverse-transcribe TCRbeta-specific cDNA from roughly 0.55 ug total RNA. Construction of the TCRbeta libraries relied on three nested rounds of multiplex PCR, following a slightly modified ARM-PCR procedure. Each of the first two PCR rounds ran for approximately 10 cycles using multiplex TRBV1-TRBV30 forward primers together with a Cbeta reverse primer. The public reads were run again by TCRdb, first through fastp at Q25 and then through MiXCR, and only productive beta chains were kept. Each entry is one CDR3 protein sequence, shown with its most common DNA and genes. The sample table contains some 30,000 distinct CDR3 sequences; only one count was recorded for 60% to 80% of them. The ten largest clones represent around a third of the sample.

Without any cell sorting, total RNA and DNA were co-extracted from approximately 20-30 mg of bulk tissue using the AllPrep DNA/RNA mini kit. Material: liver tumor tissue from sampling region 3. The cell subset or site label, as the study defines it: tumor region T3, left-lateral pole. The receptor source for this set is a woman aged 25-40 years with primary liver carcinoma and hepatitis B virus infection.

This clonotype showed up many times. The rearrangement joins TRBV28 to TRBJ1-5; a weak D match, TRBD1 (5 bases). The V gene lost 6 bases and the J gene lost 0 bases, with 9 bases spanning the gap. The CDR3 is 14 residues long. CDR1 MDHEN and CDR2 SYDVKM come from the germline V gene. CDR3 sequence reads: CASRRGRSNQPQHF. The CDR3 DNA follows: TGTGCCAGCAGAAGGGGACGTAGCAATCAGCCCCAGCATTTT.

The CDR3 sequence: CVNSTGIETQYF. The DNA for the CDR3 is TGTGTCAACAGCACGGGGATCGAGACCCAGTACTTC. The V call is TRBV11-2, the J call TRBJ2-5, with D perhaps matching TRBD2 (5 bases). The CDR3 spans 12 residues. Germline-derived CDR1 and CDR2 are SGHAT and FQNNGV. The whole variable domain, remainder taken from reference TRBV11-2 and TRBJ2-5, is EAGVAQSPRYKIIEKRQSVAFWCNPISGHATLYWYQQILGQGPKLLIQFQNNGVVDDSQLPKDRFSAERLKGVDSTLKIQPAKLEDSAVYLCVNSTGIETQYFGPGTRLLVL.

Concerning this clonotype itself: A much larger clone differs by one base, so this may be a read error. J is TRBJ1-1 and V is TRBV11-2, with D unclear. The CDR3 consists of 12 residues. Germline loops: CDR1 SGHAT, CDR2 FQNNGV. The CDR3 is CTSGDLNTEAFF. DNA for the CDR3: TGTACCAGCGGAGATCTGAACACTGAAGCTTTCTTT.

The J gene is TRBJ2-3, the V gene TRBV5-4; perhaps D is TRBD1 or TRBD2 (5 bases each). The length of the CDR3 is 15 residues. Germline assignment: CDR1 SGHNT and CDR2 YYREEE (reference sequence). This CDR3 is CGGSPPGTEADTQYF. The CDR3 DNA is TGTGGTGGCAGCCCGCCCGGGACGGAGGCGGATACGCAGTATTTT.

This chain joins TRBV6-1 and TRBJ2-7; 10 bases match TRBD2. The trim removed 5 bases at V and 4 bases at J, leaving 5 bases unmatched. The CDR3 runs 14 residues. Per the germline V gene, CDR1 is MNHNS and CDR2 is SASEGT. CDR3 loop: CASSSLAGVYEQYF. In nucleotides, the CDR3 is TGTGCCAGCAGTAGCCTAGCGGGAGTATACGAGCAGTACTTC.

This sequence joins TRBV4-1 and TRBJ2-7, with TRBD2 matching 8 bases. The CDR3 totals 14 residues. The V gene end was trimmed by 2 bases and the J gene end by 10 bases; junction bases not matched to a gene: 10. CDR1 MGHRA and CDR2 YSYEKL come from the germline V gene. This chain's CDR3 is CASSQYLLAEDQYF. The CDR3 DNA reads TGCGCCAGCAGCCAATATCTACTAGCGGAAGATCAGTACTTC.

As for this clonotype: The junction departs from the called germline gene at one end, perhaps through a read error. The V and J genes are TRBV5-5 and TRBJ1-6; D not resolved. Germline values: CDR1 SGHKS, CDR2 YYEKEE (reference sequence). The CDR3 covers 14 residues. The CDR3 sequence: CVSSLDVSNSPFHF. The CDR3 nucleotides read TGCGTCAGCAGCTTGGACGTCAGTAATTCACCCTTCCACTTT.

Concerning this clonotype itself: One end of the junction is discordant with germline, which a read error may explain. The chain uses TRBV7-9 and TRBJ2-7, with a weak D call TRBD1 (5 bases). The J call may be in error: the DNA end matches TRBJ2-1 better. The CDR3 loop spans 12 amino acids. CDR1 and CDR2 from the germline V gene are SEHNR and FQNEAQ (reference sequence). Written as DNA, the CDR3 is TGTGTCAGCAGCGCGGACACCTACGAGCAGTTCTTC. Its protein product is CVSSADTYEQFF.

Only one count was recorded for this clonotype. A junction end diverges from the germline sequence, so it may reflect a read error. CDR3 loop: CAGSSDTEAFF. The CDR3 DNA sequence: TGTGCCGGCAGCTCAGATACTGAAGCTTTCTTT. The J gene is TRBJ1-1, the V gene TRBV11-2; D gene ambiguous. Germline CDR1 reads SGHAT; CDR2 reads FQNNGV. The CDR3 loop spans 11 amino acids.

This rearrangement joins TRBV11-2 to TRBJ2-7, with TRBD2 identical over 8 bases. Germline CDR1 is SGHAT and CDR2 is FQNNGV. The CDR3 spans 16 residues. Trimming took 5 bases from V and 10 from J; bases not matched to a gene: 19. The CDR3 region is CASSLVVGLVGEDQYF. Here the CDR3 DNA reads TGTGCCAGCAGCCTAGTGGTGGGACTAGTGGGGGAAGACCAGTACTTC. Filled out from reference TRBV11-2 and TRBJ2-7, the complete variable domain reads EAGVAQSPRYKIIEKRQSVAFWCNPISGHATLYWYQQILGQGPKLLIQFQNNGVVDDSQLPKDRFSAERLKGVDSTLKIQPAKLEDSAVYLCASSLVVGLVGEDQYFGPGTRLTVT.

In regard to this clonotype: The conserved phenylalanine or tryptophan is not found at the CDR3 terminus, so this likely reflects a read error. The chain is built from TRBV29-1 and TRBJ2-5; 10 bases match TRBD2. Germline V CDR1 and CDR2: SQVTM, ANQGSEA. This CDR3 has 16 amino acids. This CDR3 is CSVIPWTSGLQETQYS. The CDR3 DNA follows: TGTAGCGTAATTCCCTGGACTAGCGGTTTACAGGAGACCCAGTACTCC.

This clonotype was recorded many times. This chain links TRBV11-2 with TRBJ2-4, with a possible D match to TRBD2 (5 bases). V lost 4 bases and J 2 bases, leaving 9 bases between the germline ends. The CDR3 extends over 14 amino acids. CDR1 and CDR2 (germline): SGHAT, FQNNGV. The CDR3 spells CASSSWETKNIQYF. Written as DNA, the CDR3 is TGTGCCAGCAGCTCCTGGGAGACCAAAAACATTCAGTACTTC. Together with reference TRBV11-2 and TRBJ2-4, the CDR3 gives the full variable domain: EAGVAQSPRYKIIEKRQSVAFWCNPISGHATLYWYQQILGQGPKLLIQFQNNGVVDDSQLPKDRFSAERLKGVDSTLKIQPAKLEDSAVYLCASSSWETKNIQYFGAGTRLSVL.

With regard to this clonotype: The junction departs from the called germline gene at one end, perhaps through a read error. The rearrangement links TRBV12-3 or TRBV12-4 to TRBJ2-3; D call uncertain. The CDR3 has 13 residues. Written as DNA, the CDR3 is TGTGCCAGCACCTTCAGAGTGCCAGATACGCAATATTTT. Amino acid sequence: CASTFRVPDTQYF.

This clonotype was counted once. One end of the junction varies from germline; a read error may be responsible. V usage is TRBV6-5 and J usage is TRBJ2-5, with 10 bases aligning to TRBD1. The germline CDR1 and CDR2 sequences are MNHEY and SVGAGI. The CDR3 is 13 amino acids. CDR3 sequence reads: CASSADRGLTQYF. CDR3 DNA sequence: TGTGCCAGTAGTGCCGACAGGGGGCTGACCCAGTATTTC.

The V call is TRBV24-1, the J call TRBJ2-1; D is unclear. Germline CDR1 and CDR2: KGHDR and SFDVKD. The CDR3 runs 13 residues. Here the CDR3 reads CDTQRHLDNEQFF. CDR3 bases: TGTGACACACAGAGACATCTCGACAATGAGCAGTTCTTC.

This clonotype was counted a single time. Given the absence of the conserved phenylalanine or tryptophan at the CDR3 end, a read error is likely. This sequence joins TRBV11-2 and TRBJ1-1, with 12 bases that match TRBD1. CDR1 SGHAT and CDR2 FQNNGV come from the germline V gene. The CDR3 consists of 20 residues. Written as DNA, the CDR3 is TGTACCAGCAGCGCTTGGGACAGGGGGCGCAAGAGGTGGAGTAACACTGAAGCTTTCATT. This codes for CTSSAWDRGRKRWSNTEAFI.

Comments on this clonotype: One end of the junction is discordant with germline, which a read error may explain. The chain carries TRBV4-2 and TRBJ1-5, with D hard to call. The CDR3 sequence is 15 residues long. CDR1 and CDR2 (germline): LGHNA, YNFKEQ. The CDR3 nucleotides read TGTGTCAGCAGCCAAGATATGACATTGGATCAGCCCCTGCACTTT. As protein: CVSSQDMTLDQPLHF.

The chain combines TRBV28 with TRBJ2-7; D might be TRBD1 or TRBD2, each matching 5 bases. CDR3 length: 15 residues. Trimming removed 5 bases from V and 6 bases from J, with 20 bases in between. Germline CDR1 reads MDHEN; CDR2 reads SYDVKM. CDR3 region: CASSRSTGRTREQYF. Here the CDR3 DNA reads TGTGCCAGCAGTCGGTCCACGGGACGGACGCGCGAGCAGTACTTC.

In the case of this clonotype: Compared with germline, one end of the junction differs, possibly owing to a read error. The chain employs TRBV4-2 and TRBJ1-5, with D hard to call. In germline, CDR1 is LGHNA, CDR2 YNFKEQ. The CDR3 consists of 15 residues. CDR3 sequence: CASSQDITLDQHQHF. The CDR3 nucleotides are TGCGCCAGCAGCCAAGATATAACATTGGATCAGCACCAGCATTTT.

For this clonotype: Germline is not matched at one junction end, which may reflect a read error. The J gene is TRBJ2-7, the V gene TRBV6-5; the D gene is possibly TRBD1 (5 bases). The CDR3 covers 15 residues. Germline V gene lookup returns CDR1 MNHEY and CDR2 SVGAGI. The CDR3 sequence: CVSSYKDNSSYDQYF. CDR3 sequence (DNA): TGTGTCAGTAGTTACAAGGACAACAGCTCCTACGATCAGTACTTC.

Note on this clonotype: The final CDR3 position lacks the conserved phenylalanine or tryptophan, pointing to a likely read error. The chain recombines TRBV11-2 with TRBJ2-1; D not certain. CDR3 length: 15 residues. Trimming took off 3 bases at V and 2 bases at J, with 11 bases between the two ends. Germline values: CDR1 SGHAT, CDR2 FQNNGV. The CDR3, as DNA: TGTGCCAGCAGCTTCCGGACGGGTACCTACAATGAGCAGTTCATC. It is translated as CASSFRTGTYNEQFI.

Turning to this clonotype: A much larger clone differs by one base, so this may be a read error. V and J are TRBV12-3 or TRBV12-4 and TRBJ1-1; 8 nucleotides match TRBD1. This CDR3 region has 13 residues. The CDR3: CASSPRTGTETFF. CDR3 nucleotides: TGTGCCAGCAGTCCCCGGACAGGGACTGAAACTTTCTTT.

This clonotype was picked up one time. The rearrangement uses TRBV5-6 and TRBJ2-4; 8 bases map to TRBD2. The CDR3 contains 21 residues. V lost 9 bases, J lost 0 bases, and 26 bases stayed unmatched. CDR1 is SGHDT, CDR2 YYEEEE, per germline. The CDR3 spells CANRPGRVVTGGEQAKNIQYF. The CDR3 DNA follows: TGTGCCAACAGACCTGGACGGGTTGTCACGGGAGGGGAGCAAGCCAAAAACATTCAGTACTTC.

As concerns this clonotype: This may be a read error: a much more frequent sequence differs by one nucleotide. Because it lacks the conserved phenylalanine or tryptophan at the end, this CDR3 is likely a read error. The DNA is omitted, as the CDR3 cannot be located on it reliably, and the CDR3 follows TCRdb's listing. This chain links TRBV11-3 with TRBJ2-3; no check of the table's D call, TRBD2, against the DNA was made. Germline V gene sequence: CDR1 SGHNT, CDR2 YENEEA. The CDR3 region is 15 residues in length, termini included. The CDR3 protein is CASSLGLSDTDTHYL.